This T cell receptor beta chain was retrieved from a study of blood T cell repertoires in COVID-19. Only in-frame clones appear in the TCRdb table, and some are missing; sequencing was by immunoSEQ multiplex PCR. In the table there are 200,000 to 250,000 clones, 75% to 95% of which are singletons. This receptor was taken from a woman under 30 who had recovered from COVID-19. Sequencing used PBMCs or T cells enriched from blood (not recorded which).

The CDR3 spells CASSFSGRLEEQYF. The CDR3 DNA is TGTGCCAGCAGCTTTAGCGGGAGGTTAGAGGAGCAGTACTTC. The chain recombines TRBV11-1 with TRBJ2-7, with 10 positions matching TRBD2. V dropped 3 bases and J dropped 7; count of bases not matched to a gene: 6. The CDR3 loop spans 14 amino acids. Germline CDR1 reads SGHAT; CDR2 reads FQDESV (reference sequence).